This T cell receptor beta chain was profiled in a study of lymphopenia after photon versus proton radiotherapy. Notes on the study in general: Proton therapy kept repertoires fairly stable, unlike photons, which gained effector/memory cells. A bigger post-nadir fall in TCR diversity correlated inversely with survival time in deceased patients. Post-nadir diversity loss with photons came from oligoclonal expansion, particularly CD8+ Temra cells. Only patients who died were analyzed for survival; proton advantage is unproven.

The CDR3 contains 14 residues. Trimming removed 5 bases from V and 1 base from J, with 8 bases in between. From germline, CDR1 is MRHNA and CDR2 SNTAGT. Details on this clone: No antigen is known for it. Other DNA sequences of this sample code for an identical CDR3.

The assay was immunoSEQ multiplex PCR, and TCRdb's table has in-frame clones only and misses some. The table includes tens of thousands of clones, around 82% detected once. Sample: peripheral blood, taken from a patient treated with photon-based radiotherapy. The V call is TRBV6-4, the J call TRBJ2-2, with TRBD1 as a possible D gene (6 bases). The sequence came from a man aged 50-59 years with gastric cancer. Here the CDR3 DNA reads TGTGCCAGCAGTCCGGGACAGAACACCGGGGAGCTGTTTTTT. Translating it yields CASSPGQNTGELFF.